The source of this T cell receptor (beta chain) is a study of technical replicates of blood from a handful of donors. This clone showed up just a few times. Clones were sequenced by immunoSEQ multiplex PCR, and TCRdb holds only the in-frame ones, with some missing. The sample includes under 100,000 clones, more than 90% of them seen just once. The V end lost 4 bases, the J end lost 4 bases, and 10 bases lay between the germline ends. The length of the CDR3 is 13 residues. The germline gives CDR1 SEHNR, CDR2 FQNEAQ (reference sequence). The clonotype comes from a human donor in good health. The material sequenced was T cells isolated from PBMCs. The chain links TRBV7-9 to TRBJ1-1, with D perhaps TRBD1 (5 bases). In DNA, the CDR3 is TGTGCCAGCAGCTCCAGGGCCCGCACTGAAGCTTTCTTT. This translates into CASSSRARTEAFF.